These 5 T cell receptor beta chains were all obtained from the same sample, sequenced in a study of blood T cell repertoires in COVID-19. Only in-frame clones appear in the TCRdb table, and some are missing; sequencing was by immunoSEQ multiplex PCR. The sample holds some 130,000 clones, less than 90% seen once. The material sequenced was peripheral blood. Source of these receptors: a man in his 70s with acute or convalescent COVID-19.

The CDR3 nucleotides read TGTGCCAGCAGTTTGGGGACTAGCATTCTGCACGAGCAGTACTTC. This sequence encodes CASSLGTSILHEQYF. This chain uses TRBV28 with TRBJ2-7, with TRBD2 matching over 9 bases. V was clipped by 3 bases and J by 5 bases; unmatched bases: 8. The CDR3 is made up of 15 amino acids. CDR1 is MDHEN, CDR2 SYDVKM, per germline.

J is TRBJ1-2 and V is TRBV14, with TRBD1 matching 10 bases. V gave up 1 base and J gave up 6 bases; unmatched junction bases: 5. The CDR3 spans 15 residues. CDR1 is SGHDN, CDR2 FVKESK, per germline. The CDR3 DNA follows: TGTGCCAGCAGCCAAGTTTACGGGACAGGGGATGGCTACACCTTC. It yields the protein CASSQVYGTGDGYTF.

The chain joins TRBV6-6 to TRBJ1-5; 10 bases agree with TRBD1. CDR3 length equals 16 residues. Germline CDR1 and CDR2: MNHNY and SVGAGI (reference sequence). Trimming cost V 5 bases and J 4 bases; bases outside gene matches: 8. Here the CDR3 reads CASSTRDRGGNQPQHF. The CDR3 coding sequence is TGTGCCAGCAGTACACGGGACAGGGGAGGGAATCAGCCCCAGCATTTT.

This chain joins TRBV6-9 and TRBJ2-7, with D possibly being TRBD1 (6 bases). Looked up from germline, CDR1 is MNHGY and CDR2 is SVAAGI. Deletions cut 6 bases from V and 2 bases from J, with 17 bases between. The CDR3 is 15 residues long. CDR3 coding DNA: TGTGCCAGCAGCCGGTTACAGGGCTTTACCTACGAGCAGTACTTC. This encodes CASSRLQGFTYEQYF.

The CDR3 loop is CASSQDNRAAGGRQETQYF. CDR3 coding DNA: TGCGCCAGCAGCCAAGACAATAGGGCAGCGGGGGGCCGCCAAGAGACCCAGTACTTC. The V call is TRBV4-1, the J call TRBJ2-5; 9 bases fit TRBD2. Trimming cost V 0 bases and J 1 base; bases outside gene matches: 12. Per the germline V gene, CDR1 is MGHRA and CDR2 is YSYEKL. This CDR3 has 19 residues.